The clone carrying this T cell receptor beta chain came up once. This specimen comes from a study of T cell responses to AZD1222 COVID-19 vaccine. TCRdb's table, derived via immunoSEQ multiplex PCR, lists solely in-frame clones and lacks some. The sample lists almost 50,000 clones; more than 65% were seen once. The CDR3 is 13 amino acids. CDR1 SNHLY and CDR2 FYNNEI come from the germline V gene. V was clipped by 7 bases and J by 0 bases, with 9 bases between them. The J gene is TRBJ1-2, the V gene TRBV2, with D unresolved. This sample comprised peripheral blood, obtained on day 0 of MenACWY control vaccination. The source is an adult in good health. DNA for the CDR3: TGTGCCAGCACCGCACATCCTAACTATGGCTACACCTTC. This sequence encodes CASTAHPNYGYTF.